Presented here are 18 T cell receptor beta chains from one specimen sequenced in a study of blood T cell repertoires in COVID-19. Data came from immunoSEQ multiplex PCR; TCRdb stores just in-frame clones and leaves some out. The sample contains 150,000 to 200,000 clones, more than 75% of which appear only once. Sequenced material: peripheral blood. All receptors come from a man in his forties or fifties with active or convalescent COVID-19.

V gene TRBV14 combines with J gene TRBJ1-1, with 8 bases identical to TRBD1. Per the germline V gene, CDR1 is SGHDN and CDR2 is FVKESK. The CDR3 contains 20 residues. The V segment lost 4 bases and the J segment 0 bases; nucleotides outside the gene matches: 19. The CDR3 DNA is TGTGCCAGCAGCCCGCTAGACGGAGGACAGGGATTTATTATGAACACTGAAGCTTTCTTT. It yields the protein CASSPLDGGQGFIMNTEAFF.

The chain links TRBV25-1 to TRBJ2-2, with a tentative D call TRBD2 (5 bases). Germline values: CDR1 MGHDK, CDR2 SYGVNS. The V gene lost 7 bases and the J gene lost 6 bases, with 12 bases spanning the gap. This CDR3 is 13 amino acids long. CDR3 region: CASMEERPGELFF. DNA for the CDR3: TGTGCCAGCATGGAGGAGCGGCCCGGGGAGCTGTTTTTT.

The V call is TRBV27, the J call TRBJ2-7; TRBD1 matches 8 bases. In germline, CDR1 is MNHEY, CDR2 SMNVEV (reference sequence). The length of the CDR3 is 15 residues. The J segment lost 0 bases and the V segment lost 5 bases, leaving 6 bases of the junction unmatched. CDR3 amino acids: CASSPYRGISYEQYF. In DNA form, the CDR3 reads TGTGCCAGCAGTCCATACAGGGGGATCTCCTACGAGCAGTACTTC.

J is TRBJ1-2 and V is TRBV6-2 or TRBV6-3; weak D call: TRBD1 (5 bases). Trimming shortened V by 3 bases and J by 0 bases, and 20 bases separated the two germline ends. The CDR3 runs 18 residues. Germline CDR1 reads MNHEY; CDR2 reads SVGEGT. The CDR3 loop is CASSYPTALVQPNYGYTF. CDR3 nucleotide sequence: TGTGCCAGCAGTTATCCGACAGCATTAGTTCAGCCTAACTATGGCTACACCTTC.

The V call is TRBV3-1 (or the pseudogene TRBV3-2), the J call TRBJ2-3; tentatively, D is TRBD2 (6 bases). Germline CDR1 LGHDT, CDR2 YNNKEL (reference sequence). CDR3 size: 15 residues. V was pared by 4 bases and J by 10 bases, with 21 bases between. The CDR3 bases are TGTGCCAGCAGCCCGGGGACTGGATCACAGATGGCGCAGTATTTT. This translates into CASSPGTGSQMAQYF.

The chain carries TRBV6-1 and TRBJ1-3; D not resolved. Between the trimmed V and J ends, which lost 3 bases and 4 bases, there was a span of 7 bases. The CDR3 length is 13 residues. The V gene's germline CDR1 is MNHNS and CDR2 SASEGT. The CDR3 region is CASSDVPGNTIYF. CDR3 sequence (DNA): TGTGCCAGCAGTGACGTCCCCGGAAACACCATATATTTT.

The chain employs TRBV7-8 and TRBJ2-2; the match to TRBD2 covers 9 bases. The V and J ends lost 5 bases and 0 bases, in that order; junction bases with no gene match: 10. The CDR3 covers 18 residues. In germline, CDR1 is SGHVS, CDR2 FQNEAQ. CDR3 amino acids: CASSPLTLAGANTGELFF. The CDR3 nucleotides read TGTGCCAGCAGCCCGTTAACCTTAGCGGGGGCGAACACCGGGGAGCTGTTTTTT.

The chain carries TRBV19 and TRBJ1-4, with D unresolved. This CDR3 is built from 15 residues. Deletions cut 5 bases from V and 1 base from J, with 11 bases between. Germline V CDR1 and CDR2: LNHDA, SQIVND (reference sequence). The CDR3 is CASSAVPGTNEKLFF. The CDR3 DNA reads as TGTGCCAGTAGTGCGGTCCCGGGAACTAATGAAAAACTGTTTTTT.

The rearrangement uses TRBV19 and TRBJ2-7; 11 positions agree with TRBD2. CDR3 length equals 17 residues. Unmatched junction bases numbered 11, after V lost 3 bases and J lost 4 bases. Germline V lookup: CDR1 LNHDA, CDR2 SQIVND (reference sequence). The DNA of the CDR3 is TGTGCCAGTAGTATGACTAGCGGGACAGCCAATGCATACGAGCAGTACTTC. This encodes CASSMTSGTANAYEQYF.

The rearrangement joins TRBV20-1 to TRBJ2-2; maybe TRBD2 (7 bases). Germline V gene lookup returns CDR1 DFQATT and CDR2 SNEGSKA (reference sequence). With 3 bases removed from V and 6 bases from J, the gap between germline ends came to 29 bases. The CDR3 runs to 19 residues. The DNA of the CDR3 is TGCAGTGCTAGTATCGGTCTTAGCGAGGGGGGGTTGGATCCCGGGGAGCTGTTTTTT. Its translation: CSASIGLSEGGLDPGELFF.

V is TRBV4-1 and J is TRBJ2-5; no firm D call. Trimming took off 1 base at V and 5 bases at J, with 8 bases between the two ends. The CDR3 runs to 13 residues. CDR1 is MGHRA, CDR2 YSYEKL, per germline. The CDR3: CASSQATSETQYF. DNA of the CDR3: TGCGCCAGCAGCCAAGCTACCTCGGAGACCCAGTACTTC.

This rearrangement joins TRBV11-2 to TRBJ2-2, with TRBD1 identical over 7 bases. The trim removed 6 bases at V and 7 bases at J, leaving 11 bases unmatched. The length of the CDR3 is 15 residues. Germline loops: CDR1 SGHAT, CDR2 FQNNGV. The CDR3 spells CASRWGQMAHGELFF. The CDR3 coding sequence is TGTGCCAGCAGATGGGGACAGATGGCTCACGGGGAGCTGTTTTTT.

The CDR3 region is CASSRGVGDTQYF. CDR3 DNA sequence: TGTGCCAGCAGCCGGGGAGTAGGAGATACGCAGTATTTT. The rearrangement uses TRBV11-3 and TRBJ2-3; D possibly corresponds to TRBD2 (5 bases). CDR1 and CDR2 from the germline V gene are SGHNT and YENEEA. The CDR3 length is 13 residues. The V end lost 5 bases, the J end lost 5 bases, and 11 bases lay between the germline ends.

This clone appeared once. The chain carries TRBV18 and TRBJ2-2, with a weak D call TRBD1 (5 bases). Germline V CDR1 and CDR2: KGHSH, LQKENI. CDR3 length equals 14 residues. V was pared by 3 bases and J by 6 bases, with 11 bases between. The CDR3 here is CASSPLSGSGELFF. The CDR3 nucleotides read TGTGCCAGCTCACCCCTGTCAGGGTCCGGGGAGCTGTTTTTT.

The J gene is TRBJ1-5, the V gene TRBV4-2; possible D gene TRBD1, 5 bases. CDR3 length: 14 residues. Trimming removed 2 bases from V and 3 bases from J, with 8 bases in between. Germline V gene data show CDR1 as LGHNA and CDR2 as YNFKEQ. CDR3 protein: CASSQWGTNQPQHF. In nucleotides, the CDR3 is TGTGCCAGCAGCCAATGGGGCACCAATCAGCCCCAGCATTTT.

DNA for the CDR3: TGTGCCAGTAGTATAGAATCCAGGGGTTATAGCAATCAGCCCCAGCATTTT. Protein sequence: CASSIESRGYSNQPQHF. The chain has TRBV19 and TRBJ1-5; maybe TRBD1 (6 bases). The germline V gene has CDR1 LNHDA and CDR2 SQIVND (reference sequence). Trimming cost V 0 bases and J 0 bases, with 12 bases left between them. This CDR3 has 17 residues.

The chain links TRBV2 to TRBJ1-5, with 10 positions matching TRBD1. V lost 4 bases to trimming and J lost 4 bases; unmatched junction nucleotides: 4. The CDR3 has 15 amino acids. Germline CDR1 SNHLY, CDR2 FYNNEI. Here the CDR3 DNA reads TGTGCCAGCAGTGGACAGGGGGCGGTAAATCAGCCCCAGCATTTT. Residues: CASSGQGAVNQPQHF.

The V and J genes are TRBV9 and TRBJ2-2; 9 bases fit TRBD2. Trimming cost V 3 bases and J 7 bases; bases outside gene matches: 10. This CDR3 has 16 amino acids. Germline V CDR1 and CDR2: SGDLS, YYNGEE. The CDR3 loop is CASSAPLAGSVGELFF. The CDR3 DNA sequence: TGTGCCAGCAGCGCTCCCCTAGCGGGGTCCGTCGGGGAGCTGTTTTTT.